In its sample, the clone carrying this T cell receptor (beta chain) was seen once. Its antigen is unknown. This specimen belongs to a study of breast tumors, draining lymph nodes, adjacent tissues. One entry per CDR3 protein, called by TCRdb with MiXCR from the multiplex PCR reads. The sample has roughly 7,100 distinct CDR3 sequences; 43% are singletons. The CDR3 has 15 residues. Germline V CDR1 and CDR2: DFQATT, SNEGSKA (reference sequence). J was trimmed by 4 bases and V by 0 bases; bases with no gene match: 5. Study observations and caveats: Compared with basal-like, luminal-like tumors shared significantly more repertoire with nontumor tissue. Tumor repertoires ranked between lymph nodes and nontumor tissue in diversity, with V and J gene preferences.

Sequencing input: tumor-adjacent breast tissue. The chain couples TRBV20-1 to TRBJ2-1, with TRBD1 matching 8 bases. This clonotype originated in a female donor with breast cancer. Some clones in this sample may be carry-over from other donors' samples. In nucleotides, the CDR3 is TGCAGTGCTAGAGAGTCAGGGGGCAGGTACAATGAGCAGTTCTTC. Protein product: CSARESGGRYNEQFF.